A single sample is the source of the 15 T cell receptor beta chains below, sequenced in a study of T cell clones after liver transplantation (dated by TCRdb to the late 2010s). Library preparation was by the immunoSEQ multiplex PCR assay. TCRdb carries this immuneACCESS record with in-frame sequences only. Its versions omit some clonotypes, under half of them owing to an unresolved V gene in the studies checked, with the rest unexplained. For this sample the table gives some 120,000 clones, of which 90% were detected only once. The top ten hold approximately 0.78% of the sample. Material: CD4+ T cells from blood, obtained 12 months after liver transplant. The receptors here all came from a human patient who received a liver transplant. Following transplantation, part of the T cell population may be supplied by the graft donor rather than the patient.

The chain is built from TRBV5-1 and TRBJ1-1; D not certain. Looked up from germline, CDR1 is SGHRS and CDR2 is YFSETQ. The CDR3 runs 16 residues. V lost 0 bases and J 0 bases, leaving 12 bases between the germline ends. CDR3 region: CASSLVPEQVNTEAFF. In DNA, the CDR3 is TGCGCCAGCAGCTTGGTTCCCGAGCAGGTGAACACTGAAGCTTTCTTT.

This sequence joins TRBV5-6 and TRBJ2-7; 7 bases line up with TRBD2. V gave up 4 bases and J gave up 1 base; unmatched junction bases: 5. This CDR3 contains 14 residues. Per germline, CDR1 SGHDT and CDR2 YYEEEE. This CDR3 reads CASSPGGGSYEQYF. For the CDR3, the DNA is TGTGCCAGCAGCCCCGGCGGGGGTTCCTACGAGCAGTACTTC.

The CDR3 nucleotides are TGTGCCAGCGGATCTAGCACAGATACGCAGTATTTT. Translation gives CASGSSTDTQYF. The J gene is TRBJ2-3, the V gene TRBV25-1; no firm D call. CDR3 length: 12 residues. CDR1 MGHDK and CDR2 SYGVNS come from the germline V gene. V was pared by 8 bases and J by 0 bases, with 6 bases between.

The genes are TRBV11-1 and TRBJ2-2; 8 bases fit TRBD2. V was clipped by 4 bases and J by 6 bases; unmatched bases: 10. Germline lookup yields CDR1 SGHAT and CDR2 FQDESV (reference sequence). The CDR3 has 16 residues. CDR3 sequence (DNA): TGTGCCAGCAGCTCCGGTGGTAGCGGGATTTCCGGGGAGCTGTTTTTT. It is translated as CASSSGGSGISGELFF.

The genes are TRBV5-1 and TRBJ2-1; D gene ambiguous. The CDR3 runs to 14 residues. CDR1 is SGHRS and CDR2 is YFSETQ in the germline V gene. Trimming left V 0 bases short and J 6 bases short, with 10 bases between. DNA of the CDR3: TGCGCCAGCAGCTTGGGGGAAACCTCCAATGAGCAGTTCTTC. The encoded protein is CASSLGETSNEQFF. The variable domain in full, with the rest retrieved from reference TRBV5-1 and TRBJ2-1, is KAGVTQTPRYLIKTRGQQVTLSCSPISGHRSVSWYQQTPGQGLQFLFEYFSETQRNKGNFPGRFSGRQFSNSRSEMNVSTLELGDSALYLCASSLGETSNEQFFGPGTRLTVL.

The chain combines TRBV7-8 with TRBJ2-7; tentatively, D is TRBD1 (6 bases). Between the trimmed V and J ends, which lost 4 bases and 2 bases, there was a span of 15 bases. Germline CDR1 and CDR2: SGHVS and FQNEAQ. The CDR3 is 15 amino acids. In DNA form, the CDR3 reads TGTGCCAGCAGCTCCCGGGACACGATTACCTACGAGCAGTACTTC. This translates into CASSSRDTITYEQYF.

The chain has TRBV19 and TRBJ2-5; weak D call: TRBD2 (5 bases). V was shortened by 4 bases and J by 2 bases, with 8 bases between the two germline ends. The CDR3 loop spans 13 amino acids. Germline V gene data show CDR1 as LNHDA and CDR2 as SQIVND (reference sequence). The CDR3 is CASSKRDQETQYF. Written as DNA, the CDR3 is TGTGCCAGTAGTAAACGGGATCAAGAGACCCAGTACTTC.

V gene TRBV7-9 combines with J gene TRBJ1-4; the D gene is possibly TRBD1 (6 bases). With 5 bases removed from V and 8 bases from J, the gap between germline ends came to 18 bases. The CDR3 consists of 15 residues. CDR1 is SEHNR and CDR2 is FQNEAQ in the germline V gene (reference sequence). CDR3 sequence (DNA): TGTGCCAGCAGCCCCTCCGGACAGAGGAGGGAAAAACTGTTTTTT. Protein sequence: CASSPSGQRREKLFF.

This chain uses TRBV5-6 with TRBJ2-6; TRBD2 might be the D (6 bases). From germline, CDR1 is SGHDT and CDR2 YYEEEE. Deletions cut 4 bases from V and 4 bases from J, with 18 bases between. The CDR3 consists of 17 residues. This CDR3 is CASSPGVRLPGANVLTF. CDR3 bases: TGTGCCAGCAGCCCGGGAGTCAGGCTTCCCGGGGCCAACGTCCTGACTTTC.

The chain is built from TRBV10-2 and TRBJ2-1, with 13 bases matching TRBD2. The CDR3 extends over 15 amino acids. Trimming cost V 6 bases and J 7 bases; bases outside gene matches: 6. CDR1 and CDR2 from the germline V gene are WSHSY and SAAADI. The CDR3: CASRVTSGRLNEQFF. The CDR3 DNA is TGCGCCAGCAGGGTGACTAGCGGGAGGTTAAATGAGCAGTTCTTC.

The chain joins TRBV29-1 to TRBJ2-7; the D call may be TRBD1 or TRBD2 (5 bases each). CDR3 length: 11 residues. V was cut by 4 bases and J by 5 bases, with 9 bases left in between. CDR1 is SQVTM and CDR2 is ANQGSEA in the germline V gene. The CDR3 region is CSVAGANEQYF. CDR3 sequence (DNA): TGCAGCGTTGCCGGGGCAAACGAGCAGTACTTC.

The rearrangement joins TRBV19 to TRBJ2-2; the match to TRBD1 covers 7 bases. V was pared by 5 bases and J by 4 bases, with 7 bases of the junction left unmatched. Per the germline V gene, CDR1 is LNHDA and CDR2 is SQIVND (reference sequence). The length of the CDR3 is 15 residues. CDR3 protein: CASSLWDRPTGELFF. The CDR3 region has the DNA TGTGCCAGTAGTTTGTGGGACAGACCCACCGGGGAGCTGTTTTTT.

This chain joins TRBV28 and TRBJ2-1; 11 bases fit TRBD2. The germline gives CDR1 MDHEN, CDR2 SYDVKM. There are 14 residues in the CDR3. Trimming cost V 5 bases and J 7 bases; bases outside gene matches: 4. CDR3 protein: CASSGSGRGNEQFF. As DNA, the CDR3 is TGTGCCAGCAGTGGTAGCGGGAGGGGGAATGAGCAGTTCTTC.

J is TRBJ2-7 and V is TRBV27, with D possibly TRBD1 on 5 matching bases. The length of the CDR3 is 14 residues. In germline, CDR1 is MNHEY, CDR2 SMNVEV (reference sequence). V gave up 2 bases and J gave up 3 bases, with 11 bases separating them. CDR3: CASSLRRASYEQYF. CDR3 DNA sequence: TGTGCCAGCAGTTTACGCAGGGCAAGCTACGAGCAGTACTTC.

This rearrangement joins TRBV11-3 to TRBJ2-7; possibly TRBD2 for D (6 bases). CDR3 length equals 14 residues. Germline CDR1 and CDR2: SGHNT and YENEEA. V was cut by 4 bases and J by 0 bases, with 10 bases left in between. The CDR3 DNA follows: TGTGCCAGCAGCTCCCAGACTAGCTCCTACGAGCAGTACTTC. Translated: CASSSQTSSYEQYF.